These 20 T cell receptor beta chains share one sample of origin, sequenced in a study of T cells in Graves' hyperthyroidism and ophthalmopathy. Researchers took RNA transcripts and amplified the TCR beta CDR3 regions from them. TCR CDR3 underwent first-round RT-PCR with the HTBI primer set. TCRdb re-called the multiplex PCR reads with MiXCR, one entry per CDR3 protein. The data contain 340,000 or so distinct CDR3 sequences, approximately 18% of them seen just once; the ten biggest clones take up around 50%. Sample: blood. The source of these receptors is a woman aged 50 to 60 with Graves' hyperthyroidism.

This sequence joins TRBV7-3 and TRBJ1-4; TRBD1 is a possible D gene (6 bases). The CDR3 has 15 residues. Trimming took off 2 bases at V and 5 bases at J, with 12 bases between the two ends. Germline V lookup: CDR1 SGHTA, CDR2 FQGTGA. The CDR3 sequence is CASSLGGQANEKLFF. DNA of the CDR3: TGTGCCAGCAGCTTAGGGGGCCAAGCAAATGAAAAACTGTTTTTT.

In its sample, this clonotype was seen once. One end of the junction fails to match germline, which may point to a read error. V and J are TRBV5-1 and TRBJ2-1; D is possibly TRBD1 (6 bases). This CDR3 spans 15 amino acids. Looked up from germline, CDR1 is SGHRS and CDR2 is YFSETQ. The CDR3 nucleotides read TGTGCCAGCAGCTTAGAGGCAGGGGACGGGAATGAGCAGTTCTTC. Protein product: CASSLEAGDGNEQFF.

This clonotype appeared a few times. In nucleotides, the CDR3 is TGTGCCAGCACTATGGGACCCACCAATGAGCAGTTCTTC. The encoded protein is CASTMGPTNEQFF. The chain has TRBV6-1 and TRBJ2-1, with D perhaps given as TRBD1 or TRBD2 (5 bases each). V was trimmed by 7 bases and J by 6 bases, leaving 13 bases between them. The germline CDR1 and CDR2 sequences are MNHNS and SASEGT. This CDR3 is built from 13 residues.

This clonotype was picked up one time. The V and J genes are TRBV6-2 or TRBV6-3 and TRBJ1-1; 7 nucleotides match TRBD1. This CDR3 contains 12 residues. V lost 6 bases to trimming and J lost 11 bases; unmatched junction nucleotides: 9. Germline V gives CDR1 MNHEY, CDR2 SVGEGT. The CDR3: CASSNPGTVAFF. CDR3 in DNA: TGTGCCAGCAGCAACCCCGGGACAGTTGCTTTCTTT.

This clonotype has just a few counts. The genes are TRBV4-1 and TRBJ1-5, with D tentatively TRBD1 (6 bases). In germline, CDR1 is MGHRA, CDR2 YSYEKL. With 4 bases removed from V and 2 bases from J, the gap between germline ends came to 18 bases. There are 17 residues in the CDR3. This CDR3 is CASSLYFGGAGNQPQHF. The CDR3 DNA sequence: TGCGCCAGCAGCCTCTACTTTGGGGGCGCGGGCAATCAGCCCCAGCATTTT.

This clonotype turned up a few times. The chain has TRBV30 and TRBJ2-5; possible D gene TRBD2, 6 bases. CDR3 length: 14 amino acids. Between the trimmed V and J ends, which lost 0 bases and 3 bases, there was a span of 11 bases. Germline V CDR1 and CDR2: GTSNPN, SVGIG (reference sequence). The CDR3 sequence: CAWSVNGGEETQYF. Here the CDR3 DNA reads TGTGCCTGGAGTGTAAACGGGGGAGAAGAGACCCAGTACTTC.

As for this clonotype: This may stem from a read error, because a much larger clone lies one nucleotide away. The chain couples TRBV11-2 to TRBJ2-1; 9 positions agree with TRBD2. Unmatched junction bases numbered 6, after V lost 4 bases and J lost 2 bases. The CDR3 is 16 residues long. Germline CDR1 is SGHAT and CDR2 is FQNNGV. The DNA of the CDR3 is TGTGCCAGCAGCTGGGCGGGGGGGAGACCCTACAATGAGCAGTTCTTC. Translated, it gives CASSWAGGRPYNEQFF. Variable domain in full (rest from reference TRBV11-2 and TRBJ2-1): EAGVAQSPRYKIIEKRQSVAFWCNPISGHATLYWYQQILGQGPKLLIQFQNNGVVDDSQLPKDRFSAERLKGVDSTLKIQPAKLEDSAVYLCASSWAGGRPYNEQFFGPGTRLTVL.

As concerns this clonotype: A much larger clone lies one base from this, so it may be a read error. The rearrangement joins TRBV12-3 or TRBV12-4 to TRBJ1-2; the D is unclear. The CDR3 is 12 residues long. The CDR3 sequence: CASSREIYGHTF. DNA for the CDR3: TGTGCCAGCAGTCGGGAAATTTATGGCCACACCTTC.

In nucleotides, the CDR3 is TGTGCCAGCAGCTCTGGGGGGGGATTGAACACTGAAGCTTTCTTT. This translates into CASSSGGGLNTEAFF. V gene TRBV28 combines with J gene TRBJ1-1; D perhaps matches TRBD1 (5 bases). V lost 6 bases to trimming and J lost 0 bases, with 14 bases between them. The CDR3 runs 15 residues. Germline assignment: CDR1 MDHEN and CDR2 SYDVKM.

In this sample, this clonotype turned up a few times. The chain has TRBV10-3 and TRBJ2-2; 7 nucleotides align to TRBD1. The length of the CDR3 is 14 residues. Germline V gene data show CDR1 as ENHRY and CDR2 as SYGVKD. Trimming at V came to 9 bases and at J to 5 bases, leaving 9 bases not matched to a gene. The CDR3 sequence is CAMRQGSTTGELFF. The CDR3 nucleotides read TGTGCCATGCGACAGGGTTCAACTACCGGGGAGCTGTTTTTT.

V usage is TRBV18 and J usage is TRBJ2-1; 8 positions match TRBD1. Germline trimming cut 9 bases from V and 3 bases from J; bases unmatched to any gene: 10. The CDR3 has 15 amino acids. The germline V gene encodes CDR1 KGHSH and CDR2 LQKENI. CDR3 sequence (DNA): TGTGCCAGTTCAGGACAGGGTTCGGTCTACAATGAGCAGTTCTTC. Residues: CASSGQGSVYNEQFF. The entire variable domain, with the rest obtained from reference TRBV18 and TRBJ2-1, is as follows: NAGVMQNPRHLVRRRGQEARLRCSPMKGHSHVYWYRQLPEEGLKFMVYLQKENIIDESGMPKERFSAEFPKEGPSILRIQQVVRGDSAAYFCASSGQGSVYNEQFFGPGTRLTVL.

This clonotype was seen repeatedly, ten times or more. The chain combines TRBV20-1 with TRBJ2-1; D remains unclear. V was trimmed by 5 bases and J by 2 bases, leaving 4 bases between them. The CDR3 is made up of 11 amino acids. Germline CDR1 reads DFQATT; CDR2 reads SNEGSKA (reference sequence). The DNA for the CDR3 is TGCAGTGCTCCTACCTACAATGAGCAGTTCTTC. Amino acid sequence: CSAPTYNEQFF.

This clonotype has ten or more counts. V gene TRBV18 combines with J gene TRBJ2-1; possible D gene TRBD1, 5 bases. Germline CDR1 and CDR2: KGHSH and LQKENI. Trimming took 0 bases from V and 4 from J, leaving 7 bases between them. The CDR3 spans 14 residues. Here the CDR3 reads CASSPPAGYNEQFF. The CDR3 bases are TGTGCCAGCTCACCACCGGCAGGGTACAATGAGCAGTTCTTC.

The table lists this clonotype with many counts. CDR3 nucleotides: TGTGCCAGCAGTTACTCGGGGACAGTTAATCAGCCCCAGCATTTT. It codes for CASSYSGTVNQPQHF. This chain uses TRBV6-5 with TRBJ1-5, with TRBD1 matching over 7 bases. Germline CDR1 reads MNHEY; CDR2 reads SVGAGI. The CDR3 is 15 amino acids. V dropped 0 bases and J dropped 4; count of bases not matched to a gene: 3.

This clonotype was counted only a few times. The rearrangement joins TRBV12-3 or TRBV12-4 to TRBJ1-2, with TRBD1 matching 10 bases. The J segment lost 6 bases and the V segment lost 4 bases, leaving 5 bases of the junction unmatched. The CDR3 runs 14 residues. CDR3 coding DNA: TGTGCCAGCAGTTCCACCGGGACAGGGGATGGCTACACCTTC. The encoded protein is CASSSTGTGDGYTF.

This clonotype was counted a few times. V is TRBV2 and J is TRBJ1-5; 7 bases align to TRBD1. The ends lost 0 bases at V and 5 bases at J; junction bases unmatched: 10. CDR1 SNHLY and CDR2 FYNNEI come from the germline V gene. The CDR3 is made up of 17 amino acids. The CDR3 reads CASSEALGGQGDQPQHF. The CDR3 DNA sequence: TGTGCCAGCAGTGAAGCGCTTGGGGGTCAGGGGGATCAGCCCCAGCATTTT. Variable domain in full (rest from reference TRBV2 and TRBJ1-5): EPEVTQTPSHQVTQMGQEVILRCVPISNHLYFYWYRQILGQKVEFLVSFYNNEISEKSEIFDDQFSVERPDGSNFTLKIRSTKLEDSAMYFCASSEALGGQGDQPQHFGDGTRLSIL.

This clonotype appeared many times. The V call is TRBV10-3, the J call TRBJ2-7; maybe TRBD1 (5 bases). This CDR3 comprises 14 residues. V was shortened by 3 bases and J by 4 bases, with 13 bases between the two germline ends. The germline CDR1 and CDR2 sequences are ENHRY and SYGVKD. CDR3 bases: TGTGCCATCAGTGATCAGGACATCTTGTACGAGCAGTACTTC. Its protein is CAISDQDILYEQYF.

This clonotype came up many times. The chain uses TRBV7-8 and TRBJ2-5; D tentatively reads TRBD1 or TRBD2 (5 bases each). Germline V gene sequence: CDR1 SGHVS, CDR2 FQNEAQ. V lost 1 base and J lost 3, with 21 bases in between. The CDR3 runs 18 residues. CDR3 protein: CASSLGGAENGGEETQYF. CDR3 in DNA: TGTGCCAGCAGCTTAGGAGGGGCGGAGAACGGTGGGGAAGAGACCCAGTACTTC.

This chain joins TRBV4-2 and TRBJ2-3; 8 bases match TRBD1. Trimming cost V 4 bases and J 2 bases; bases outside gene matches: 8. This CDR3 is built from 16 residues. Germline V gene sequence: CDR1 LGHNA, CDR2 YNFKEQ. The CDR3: CASSPGAGGHTDTQYF. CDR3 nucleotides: TGTGCCAGCAGCCCAGGGGCAGGGGGCCACACAGATACGCAGTATTTT.

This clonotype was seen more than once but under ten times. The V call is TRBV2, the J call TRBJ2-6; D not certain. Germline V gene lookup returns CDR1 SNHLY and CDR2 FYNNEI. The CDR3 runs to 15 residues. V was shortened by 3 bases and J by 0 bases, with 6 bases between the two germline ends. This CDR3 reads CASSDWGSGANVLTF. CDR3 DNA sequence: TGTGCCAGCAGTGATTGGGGCTCTGGGGCCAACGTCCTGACTTTC.